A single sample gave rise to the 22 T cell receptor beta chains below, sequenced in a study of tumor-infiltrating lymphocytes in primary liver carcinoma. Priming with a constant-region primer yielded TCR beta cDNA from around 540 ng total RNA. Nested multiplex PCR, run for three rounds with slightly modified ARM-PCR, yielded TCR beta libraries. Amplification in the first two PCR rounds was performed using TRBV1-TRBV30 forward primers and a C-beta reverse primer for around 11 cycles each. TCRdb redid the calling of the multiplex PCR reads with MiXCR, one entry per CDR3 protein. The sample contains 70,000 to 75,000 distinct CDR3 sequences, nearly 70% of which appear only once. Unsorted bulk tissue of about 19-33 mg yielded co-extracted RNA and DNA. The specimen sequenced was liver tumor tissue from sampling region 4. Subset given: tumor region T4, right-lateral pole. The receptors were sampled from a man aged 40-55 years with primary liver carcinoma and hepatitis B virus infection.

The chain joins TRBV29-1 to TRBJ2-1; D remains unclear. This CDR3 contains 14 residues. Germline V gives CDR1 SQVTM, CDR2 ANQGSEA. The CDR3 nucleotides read TGCAGAGCAGACTCGTCTACCGTCTCCAATGAGCAGTTCTTC. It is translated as CRADSSTVSNEQFF.

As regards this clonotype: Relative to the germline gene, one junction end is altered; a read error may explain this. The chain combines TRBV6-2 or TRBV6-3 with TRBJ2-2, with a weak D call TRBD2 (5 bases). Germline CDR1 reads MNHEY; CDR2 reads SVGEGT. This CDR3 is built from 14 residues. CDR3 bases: TGTGCTAGCAGTTACTCGAGTAGCATCGGGGAGCCGTTTTTT. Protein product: CASSYSSSIGEPFF.

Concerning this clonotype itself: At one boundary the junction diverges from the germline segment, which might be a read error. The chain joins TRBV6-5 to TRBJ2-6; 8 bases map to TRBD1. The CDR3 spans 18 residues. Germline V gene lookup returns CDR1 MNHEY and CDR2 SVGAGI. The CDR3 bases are TGTGCCAGCAGTCTTTGGACAGGGATGAAAGTTGGGGCCAAGGTCCTGACCTTC. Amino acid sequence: CASSLWTGMKVGAKVLTF.

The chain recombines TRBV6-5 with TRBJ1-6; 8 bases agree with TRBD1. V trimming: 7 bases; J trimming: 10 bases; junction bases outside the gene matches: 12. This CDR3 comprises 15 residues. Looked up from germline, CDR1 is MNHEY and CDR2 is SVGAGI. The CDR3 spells CASTHLTGADSPLHF. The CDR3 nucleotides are TGTGCCAGCACACACTTGACAGGGGCGGACTCACCCCTCCACTTT.

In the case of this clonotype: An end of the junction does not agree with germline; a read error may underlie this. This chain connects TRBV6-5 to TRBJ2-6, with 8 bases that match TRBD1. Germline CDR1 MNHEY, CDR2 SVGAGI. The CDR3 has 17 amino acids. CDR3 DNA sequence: TGTGGCAGTCTTTGGACAGGGATGAAAGCTGGGGCCAACGTCATGACTTTC. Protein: CGSLWTGMKAGANVMTF.

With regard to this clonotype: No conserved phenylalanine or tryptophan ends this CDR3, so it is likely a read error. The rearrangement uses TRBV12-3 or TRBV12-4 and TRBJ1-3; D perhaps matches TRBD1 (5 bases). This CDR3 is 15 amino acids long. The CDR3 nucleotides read TGTGCCAGCAGTTTTAGTGGGGGAGGTGGAAGCACCATATATTCT. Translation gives CASSFSGGGGSTIYS.

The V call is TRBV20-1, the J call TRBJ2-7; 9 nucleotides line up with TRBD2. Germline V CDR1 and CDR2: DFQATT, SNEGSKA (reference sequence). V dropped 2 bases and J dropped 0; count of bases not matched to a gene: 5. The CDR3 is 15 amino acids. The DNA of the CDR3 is TGCAGTGCTAGACTCACGACTAGCGGCTCCTACGAGCAGTACTTC. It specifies CSARLTTSGSYEQYF.

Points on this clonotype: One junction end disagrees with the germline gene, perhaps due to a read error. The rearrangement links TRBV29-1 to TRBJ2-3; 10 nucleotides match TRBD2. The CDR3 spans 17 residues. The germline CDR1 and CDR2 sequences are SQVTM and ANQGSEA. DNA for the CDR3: TGCAGCCTTGAAGAGGGGCGGCTAGCGGGAGTGTCAAATACGCAGTATTTT. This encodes CSLEEGRLAGVSNTQYF.

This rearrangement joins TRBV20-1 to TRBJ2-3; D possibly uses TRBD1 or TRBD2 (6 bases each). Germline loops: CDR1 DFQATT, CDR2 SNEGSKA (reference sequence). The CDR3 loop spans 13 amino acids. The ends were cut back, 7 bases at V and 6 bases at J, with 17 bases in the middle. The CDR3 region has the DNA TGCAGTGAAAGGGGGGTCAGTGGTGATACGCAGTATTTT. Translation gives CSERGVSGDTQYF.

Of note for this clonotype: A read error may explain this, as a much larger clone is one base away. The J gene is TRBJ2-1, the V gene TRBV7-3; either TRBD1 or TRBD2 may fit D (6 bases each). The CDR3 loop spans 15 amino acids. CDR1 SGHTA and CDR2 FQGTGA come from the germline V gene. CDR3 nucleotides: TGTGCCTGCAGCCCCAAAGGGGGGACCTACAATGAGCAGTTCTTC. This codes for CACSPKGGTYNEQFF.

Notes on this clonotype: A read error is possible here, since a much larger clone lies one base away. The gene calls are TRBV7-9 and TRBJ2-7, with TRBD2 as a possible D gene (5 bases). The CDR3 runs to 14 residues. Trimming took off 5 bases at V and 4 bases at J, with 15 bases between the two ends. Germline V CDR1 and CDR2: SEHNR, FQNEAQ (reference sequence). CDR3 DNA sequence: TGTGCCAGCAGCCCCACCAACCGGGAATACGAGCAGTACTTC. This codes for CASSPTNREYEQYF.

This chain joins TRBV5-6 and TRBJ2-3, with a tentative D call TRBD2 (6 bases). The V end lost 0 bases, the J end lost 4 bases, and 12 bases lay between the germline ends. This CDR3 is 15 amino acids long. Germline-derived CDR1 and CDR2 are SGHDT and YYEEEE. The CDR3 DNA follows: TGTGCCAGCAGCTTGGTGGGAGGACCCTCAGATACGCAGTATTTT. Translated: CASSLVGGPSDTQYF.

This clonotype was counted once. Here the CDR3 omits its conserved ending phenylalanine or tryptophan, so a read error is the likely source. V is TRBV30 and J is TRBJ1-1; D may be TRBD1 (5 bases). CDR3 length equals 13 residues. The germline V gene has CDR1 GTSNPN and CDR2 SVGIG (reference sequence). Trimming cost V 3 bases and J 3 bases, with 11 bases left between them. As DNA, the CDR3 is TGTGCCTGGAGAAGGGGTTTGGACACTGAAGCTTTCCTT. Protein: CAWRRGLDTEAFL.

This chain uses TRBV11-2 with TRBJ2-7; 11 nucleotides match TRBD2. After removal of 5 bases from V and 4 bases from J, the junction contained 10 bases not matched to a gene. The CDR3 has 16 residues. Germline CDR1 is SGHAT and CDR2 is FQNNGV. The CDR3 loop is CASSPGTSGKTYEQYF. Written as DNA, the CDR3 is TGTGCCAGCAGCCCCGGGACTAGCGGAAAGACATACGAGCAGTACTTC.

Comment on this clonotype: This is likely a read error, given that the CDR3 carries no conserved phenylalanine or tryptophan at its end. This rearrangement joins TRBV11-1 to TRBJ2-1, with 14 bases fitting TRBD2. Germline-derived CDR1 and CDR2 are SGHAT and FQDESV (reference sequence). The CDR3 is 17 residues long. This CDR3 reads CASSLGLAGEVYKEQFS. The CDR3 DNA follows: TGTGCCAGCAGCCTGGGACTAGCGGGAGAAGTTTACAAAGAGCAGTTCTCC.

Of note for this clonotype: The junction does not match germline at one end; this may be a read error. Here the CDR3 DNA reads TGCGGCAGCTGCCGGATACCAGGACTATATCCCAATGAGCAGTTCTTC. This translates into CGSCRIPGLYPNEQFF. The chain employs TRBV4-2 and TRBJ2-1; weak D call: TRBD2 (6 bases). Germline V gives CDR1 LGHNA, CDR2 YNFKEQ. The CDR3 runs to 16 residues.

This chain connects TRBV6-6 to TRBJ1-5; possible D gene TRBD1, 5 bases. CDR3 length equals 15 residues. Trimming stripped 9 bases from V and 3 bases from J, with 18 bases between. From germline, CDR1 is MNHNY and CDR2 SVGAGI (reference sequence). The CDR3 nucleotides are TGTGCCAGTAGACCCGGGACGGATAACAATCAGCCCCAGCATTTT. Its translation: CASRPGTDNNQPQHF.

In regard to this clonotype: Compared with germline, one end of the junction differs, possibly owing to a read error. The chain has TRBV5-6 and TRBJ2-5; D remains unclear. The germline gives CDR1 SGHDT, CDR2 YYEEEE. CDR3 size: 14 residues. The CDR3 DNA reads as TGTGCCAGTAGCTCCCTATCAGGTACAGAGACCCAGTACTTC. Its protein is CASSSLSGTETQYF.

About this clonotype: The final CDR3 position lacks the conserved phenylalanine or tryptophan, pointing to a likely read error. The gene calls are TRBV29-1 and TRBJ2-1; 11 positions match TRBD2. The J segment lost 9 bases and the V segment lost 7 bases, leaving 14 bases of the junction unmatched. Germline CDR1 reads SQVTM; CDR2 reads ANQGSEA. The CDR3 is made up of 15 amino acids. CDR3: CSALTSGDTISEQFI. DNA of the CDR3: TGCAGCGCCCTGACTAGCGGGGATACAATCTCTGAGCAGTTCATC.

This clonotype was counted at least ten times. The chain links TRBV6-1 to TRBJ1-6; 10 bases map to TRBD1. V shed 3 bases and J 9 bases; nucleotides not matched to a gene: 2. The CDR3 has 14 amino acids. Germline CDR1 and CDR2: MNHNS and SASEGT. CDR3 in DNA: TGTGCCAGCAGTGAGGGGACAGGGGTTTCACCCCTCCACTTT. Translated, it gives CASSEGTGVSPLHF.

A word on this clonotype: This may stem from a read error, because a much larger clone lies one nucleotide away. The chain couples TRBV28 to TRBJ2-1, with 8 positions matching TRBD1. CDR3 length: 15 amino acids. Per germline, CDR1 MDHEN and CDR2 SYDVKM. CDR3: CASSSDRVRINEHFF. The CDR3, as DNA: TGTGCCAGCAGTTCGGACAGGGTTCGGATCAATGAGCACTTCTTC.

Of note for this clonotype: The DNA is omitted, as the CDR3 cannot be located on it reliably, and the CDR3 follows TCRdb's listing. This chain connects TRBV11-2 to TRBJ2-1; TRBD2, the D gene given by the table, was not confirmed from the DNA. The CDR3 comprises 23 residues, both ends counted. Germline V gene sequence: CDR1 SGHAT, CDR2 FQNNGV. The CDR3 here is CASRSRDSALYFCASSLINEQFF.